This T cell receptor (beta chain) was sequenced in a study of control samples from healthy donors and cancer patients. Trimming left V 1 base short and J 4 bases short, with 11 bases between. Germline values: CDR1 SGHVS, CDR2 FNYEAQ. The CDR3 runs to 15 residues. This clone was counted between two and nine times. Sequenced by immunoSEQ multiplex PCR; TCRdb stores in-frame clones only, minus some. The sample records about 180,000 clones, around nine tenths being singletons. The source is a young man in good health. Sequenced: blood. The rearrangement joins TRBV7-6 to TRBJ1-3; no definite D call. The CDR3 protein is CASSLEGAWGNTIYF. In DNA form, the CDR3 reads TGTGCCAGCAGCTTAGAGGGCGCGTGGGGAAACACCATATATTTT.